A selection of T cell receptor beta chains follows, all from one sample in a study of blood T cell repertoires in COVID-19. Method: immunoSEQ multiplex PCR; TCRdb's copy keeps in-frame clones and lacks some. The table has around 330,000 clones, 87% seen once; the top ten hold 8.5% to 10%. The sequenced sample was PBMCs or T cells enriched from blood (not recorded which). Source of these receptors: a woman aged 18-29 years who had recovered from COVID-19. Both conserved end residues are part of each CDR3. Each record gives: V gene, clone size, J gene, CDR3 protein. Clone size is stated in some rows and not others, as once, few, many or a class when expanded.

V: TRBV28
size: .
J: TRBJ2-5
CDR3: CASSSLGQGKSETQYF

V: TRBV28
size: few
J: TRBJ1-6
CDR3: CASRLQGLRINSPLHF

V: TRBV28
size: .
J: TRBJ2-7
CDR3: CASSRPGQSSYEQYF

V: TRBV5-4
size: .
J: TRBJ1-1
CDR3: CASSRWGTGASEAFF

V: TRBV5-5
size: once
J: TRBJ1-1
CDR3: CASSFPQGQIEAFF

V: TRBV14
size: .
J: TRBJ1-1
CDR3: CASSQGRLGAFF

V: TRBV4-2
size: few
J: TRBJ2-5
CDR3: CASSQQAGGSQETQYF

V: TRBV7-8
size: .
J: TRBJ1-4
CDR3: CASSLGQGWPATNEKLFF

V: TRBV19
size: once
J: TRBJ2-7
CDR3: CASSIVWAGEQYF

V: TRBV5-4
size: .
J: TRBJ2-1
CDR3: CASSPDTSSYNEQFF

V: TRBV19
size: .
J: TRBJ1-4
CDR3: CASSRQGADGEKLFF

V: TRBV6-2/TRBV6-3
size: .
J: TRBJ2-3
CDR3: CASSYSRLAGRETDTQYF

V: TRBV30
size: once
J: TRBJ1-5
CDR3: CAWDNGQGWNQPQHF

V: TRBV2
size: .
J: TRBJ2-7
CDR3: CASSDGFGEQYF

V: TRBV3-1/TRBV3-2
size: .
J: TRBJ2-1
CDR3: CASSHSAGGYNEQFF

V: TRBV3-1/TRBV3-2
size: .
J: TRBJ2-3
CDR3: CASSQLWGGDTQYF

V: TRBV6-5
size: .
J: TRBJ2-3
CDR3: CASSSSGGAWTDTQYF

V: TRBV10-3
size: .
J: TRBJ2-7
CDR3: CAISESEGSYEQYF

V: TRBV30
size: .
J: TRBJ1-5
CDR3: CAWQHGQGSGGNQPQHF

V: TRBV6-1
size: .
J: TRBJ1-6
CDR3: CASSGRWSSYNSPLHF

V: TRBV19
size: .
J: TRBJ1-4
CDR3: CASSIQTGTNEKLFF

V: TRBV4-2
size: few
J: TRBJ1-2
CDR3: CASSQVRSAGGYTF

V: TRBV6-2/TRBV6-3
size: few
J: TRBJ1-1
CDR3: CASSDAAEVGARNTEAFF

V: TRBV18
size: few
J: TRBJ1-1
CDR3: CASSTSPVSNTEAFF

V: TRBV18
size: .
J: TRBJ2-7
CDR3: CASSPEHSREQYF

V: TRBV19
size: .
J: TRBJ2-5
CDR3: CASSISLLGQETQYF

V: TRBV19
size: .
J: TRBJ1-1
CDR3: CASSIVALNTEAFF

V: TRBV19
size: .
J: TRBJ1-1
CDR3: CASSVLRGLGRYTEAFF

V: TRBV4-1
size: .
J: TRBJ2-1
CDR3: CASSQSRQGVSYNEQFF

V: TRBV2
size: .
J: TRBJ1-1
CDR3: CARTKMGALNTEAFF

V: TRBV30
size: few
J: TRBJ1-5
CDR3: CACSPAGNQPQHF

V: TRBV28
size: .
J: TRBJ1-6
CDR3: CASGGTGGTPLHF

V: TRBV19
size: once
J: TRBJ1-5
CDR3: CASWGLGNSNQPQHF

V: TRBV9
size: .
J: TRBJ1-4
CDR3: CASSVAGGAEKLFF

V: TRBV19
size: .
J: TRBJ1-3
CDR3: CASSLGPGNTIYF

V: TRBV7-8
size: .
J: TRBJ1-5
CDR3: CASSKEGTAINQPQHF

V: TRBV7-9
size: .
J: TRBJ2-7
CDR3: CASSPRTLSYEQYF

V: TRBV6-2/TRBV6-3
size: .
J: TRBJ1-1
CDR3: CASSYFEGWGTEAFF

V: TRBV5-5
size: .
J: TRBJ1-2
CDR3: CASSLVPEVMDYTF